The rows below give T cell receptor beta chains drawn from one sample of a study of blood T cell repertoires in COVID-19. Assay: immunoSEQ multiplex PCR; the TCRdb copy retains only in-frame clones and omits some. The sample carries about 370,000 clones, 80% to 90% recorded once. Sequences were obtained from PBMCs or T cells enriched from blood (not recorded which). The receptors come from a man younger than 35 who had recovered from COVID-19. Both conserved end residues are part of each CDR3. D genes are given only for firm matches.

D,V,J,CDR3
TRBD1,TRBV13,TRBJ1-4,CASSKSTGARDEKLFF
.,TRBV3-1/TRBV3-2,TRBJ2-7,CASSQEGSSYEQYF
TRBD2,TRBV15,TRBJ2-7,CATSRDSGLTYEQYF
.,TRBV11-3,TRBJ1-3,CASSISGGPESGNTIYF
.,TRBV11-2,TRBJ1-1,CATALTGGGTEAFF
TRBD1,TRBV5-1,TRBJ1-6,CASSFQGDDSPLHF
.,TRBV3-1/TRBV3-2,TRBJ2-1,CASSPREPLVDEQFF
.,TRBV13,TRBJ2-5,CASSLFARRETQYF
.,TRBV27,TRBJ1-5,CASSLSGGYSNQPQHF
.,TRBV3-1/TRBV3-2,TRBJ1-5,CAGSHSLRGSNQPQHF
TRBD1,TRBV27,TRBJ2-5,CASKGDRWTQYF
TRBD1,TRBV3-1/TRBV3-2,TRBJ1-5,CASSRSRDSYQPQHF
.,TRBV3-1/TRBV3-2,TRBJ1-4,CASSRPLQAGEKLFF
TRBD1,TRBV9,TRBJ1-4,CASSVETGGPEKLFF
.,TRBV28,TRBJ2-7,CASSSQGSVFSYEQYF
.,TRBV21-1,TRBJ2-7,CASRLTSGTTSYEQYF
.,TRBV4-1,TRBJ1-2,CASSQAGDVVGYTF
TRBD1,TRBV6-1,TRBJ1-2,CASSEGTGNYGYTF
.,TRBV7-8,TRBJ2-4,CASSSYRSGEAKNIQYF
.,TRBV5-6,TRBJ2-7,CASSLNPGVPSYEQYF
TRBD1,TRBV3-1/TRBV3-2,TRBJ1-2,CASSRGGQGFGGYTF
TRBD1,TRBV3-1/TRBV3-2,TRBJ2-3,CASSLGQASTDTQYF
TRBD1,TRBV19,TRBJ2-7,CASSGGTGPSYEQYF
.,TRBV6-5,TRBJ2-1,CASRDTAPNEQFF